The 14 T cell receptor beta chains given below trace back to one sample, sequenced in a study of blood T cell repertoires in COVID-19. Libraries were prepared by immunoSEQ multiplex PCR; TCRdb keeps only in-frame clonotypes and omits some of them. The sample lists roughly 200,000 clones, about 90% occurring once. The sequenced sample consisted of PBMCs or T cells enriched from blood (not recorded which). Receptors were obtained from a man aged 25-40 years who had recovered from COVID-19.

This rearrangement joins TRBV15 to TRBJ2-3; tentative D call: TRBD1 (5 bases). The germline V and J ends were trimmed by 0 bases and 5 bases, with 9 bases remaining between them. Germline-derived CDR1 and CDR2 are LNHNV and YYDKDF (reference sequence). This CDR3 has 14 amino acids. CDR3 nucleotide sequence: TGTGCCACCAGCAGAGATCTGGACATAGATACGCAGTATTTT. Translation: CATSRDLDIDTQYF.

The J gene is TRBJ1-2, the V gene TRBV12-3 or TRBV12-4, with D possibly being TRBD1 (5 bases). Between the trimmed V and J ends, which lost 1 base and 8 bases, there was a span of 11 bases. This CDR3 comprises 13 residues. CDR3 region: CASSLVAGKGYTF. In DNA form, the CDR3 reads TGTGCCAGCAGTTTAGTTGCAGGGAAGGGCTACACCTTC.

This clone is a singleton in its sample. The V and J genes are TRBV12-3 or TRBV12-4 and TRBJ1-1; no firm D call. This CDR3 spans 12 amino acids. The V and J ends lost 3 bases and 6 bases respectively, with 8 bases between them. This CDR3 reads CASSFFGAEAFF. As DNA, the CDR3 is TGTGCCAGCAGTTTCTTCGGAGCTGAAGCTTTCTTT.

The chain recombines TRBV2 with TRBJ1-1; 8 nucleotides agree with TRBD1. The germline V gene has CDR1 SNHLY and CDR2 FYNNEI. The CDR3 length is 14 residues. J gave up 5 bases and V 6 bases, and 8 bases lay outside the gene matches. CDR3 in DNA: TGTGCCAGCAGCGGACAGGGACGTAGGACTGAAGCTTTCTTT. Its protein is CASSGQGRRTEAFF.

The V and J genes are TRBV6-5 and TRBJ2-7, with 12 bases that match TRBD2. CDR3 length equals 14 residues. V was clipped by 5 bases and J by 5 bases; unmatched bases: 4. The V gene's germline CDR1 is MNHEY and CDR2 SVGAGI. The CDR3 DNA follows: TGTGCCAGCAGTAGACTAGCGGGAGAGAACGAGCAGTACTTC. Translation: CASSRLAGENEQYF.

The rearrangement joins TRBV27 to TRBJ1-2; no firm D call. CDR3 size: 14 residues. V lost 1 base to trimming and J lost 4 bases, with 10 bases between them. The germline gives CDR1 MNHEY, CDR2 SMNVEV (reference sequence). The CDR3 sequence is CASSLLPGTYGYTF. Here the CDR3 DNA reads TGTGCCAGCAGTTTATTACCGGGAACCTATGGCTACACCTTC.

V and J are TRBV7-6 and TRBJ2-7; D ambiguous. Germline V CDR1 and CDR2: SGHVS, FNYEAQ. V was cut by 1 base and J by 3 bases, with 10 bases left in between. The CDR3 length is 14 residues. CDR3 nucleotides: TGTGCCAGCAGCTTAGTCAGGAATCGCTACGAGCAGTACTTC. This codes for CASSLVRNRYEQYF.

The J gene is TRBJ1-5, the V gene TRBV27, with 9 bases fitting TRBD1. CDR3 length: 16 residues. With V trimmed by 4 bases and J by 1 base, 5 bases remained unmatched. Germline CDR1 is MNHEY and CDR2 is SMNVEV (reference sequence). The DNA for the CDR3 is TGTGCCAGCAGTTCCCTCGGACAGGGGAGCAATCAGCCCCAGCATTTT. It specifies CASSSLGQGSNQPQHF.

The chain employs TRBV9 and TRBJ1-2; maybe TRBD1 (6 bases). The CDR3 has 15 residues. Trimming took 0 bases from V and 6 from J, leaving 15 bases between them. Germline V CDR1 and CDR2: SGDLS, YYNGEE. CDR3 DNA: TGTGCCAGCAGCGTAGAGACAGGCCCCCACGATGGCTACACCTTC. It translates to CASSVETGPHDGYTF. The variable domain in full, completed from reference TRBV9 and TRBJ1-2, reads DSGVTQTPKHLITATGQRVTLRCSPRSGDLSVYWYQQSLDQGLQFLIQYYNGEERAKGNILERFSAQQFPDLHSELNLSSLELGDSALYFCASSVETGPHDGYTFGSGTRLTVV.

This CDR3 is CASSFDGKNIQYF. In DNA form, the CDR3 reads TGTGCCAGCAGCTTTGACGGGAAAAACATTCAGTACTTC. The rearrangement uses TRBV7-8 and TRBJ2-4; D remains unclear. The V and J ends lost 3 bases and 4 bases respectively, with 7 bases between them. The CDR3 spans 13 residues. In germline, CDR1 is SGHVS, CDR2 FQNEAQ.

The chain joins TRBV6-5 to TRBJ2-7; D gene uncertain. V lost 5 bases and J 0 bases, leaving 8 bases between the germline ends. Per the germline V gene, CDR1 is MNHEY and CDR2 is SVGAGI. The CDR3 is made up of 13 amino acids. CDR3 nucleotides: TGTGCCAGCAGTCTTGAGAGCTCCTACGAGCAGTACTTC. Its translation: CASSLESSYEQYF.

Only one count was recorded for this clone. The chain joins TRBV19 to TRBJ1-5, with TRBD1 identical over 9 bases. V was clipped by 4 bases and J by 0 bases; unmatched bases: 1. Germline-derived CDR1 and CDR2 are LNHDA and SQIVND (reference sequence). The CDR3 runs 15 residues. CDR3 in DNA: TGTGCCAGTAGTACGACAGGGGGTAGCAATCAGCCCCAGCATTTT. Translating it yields CASSTTGGSNQPQHF.

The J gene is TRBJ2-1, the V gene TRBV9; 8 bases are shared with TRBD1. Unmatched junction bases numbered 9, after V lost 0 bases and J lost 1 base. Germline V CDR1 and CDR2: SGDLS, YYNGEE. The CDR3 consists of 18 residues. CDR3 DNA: TGTGCCAGCAGCGTAGTCGCCACCGGGACAGGATCCTACAATGAGCAGTTCTTC. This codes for CASSVVATGTGSYNEQFF.

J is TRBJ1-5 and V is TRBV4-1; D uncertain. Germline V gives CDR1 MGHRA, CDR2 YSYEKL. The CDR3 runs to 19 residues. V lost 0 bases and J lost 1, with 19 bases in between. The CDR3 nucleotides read TGCGCCAGCAGCCAAGACTTGCGAGACAAAGCATTGAGCAATCAGCCCCAGCATTTT. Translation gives CASSQDLRDKALSNQPQHF.